Shown below are 27 T cell receptor beta chains from a single sample sequenced in a study of neurological immune-mediated disorders. TCRdb reprocessed the 5' RACE reads with MiXCR, giving one entry per CDR3 protein. This table holds more than 75,000 distinct CDR3 sequences, 10% found once. Source material: PBMCs. Receptor source: a man aged 40-50 years in good health.

Ten or more counts support this clonotype. V usage is TRBV7-3 and J usage is TRBJ2-1; D possibly uses TRBD1 or TRBD2 (5 bases each). The CDR3 runs to 15 residues. Trimming shortened V by 8 bases and J by 2 bases, and 16 bases separated the two germline ends. Germline loops: CDR1 SGHTA, CDR2 FQGTGA. The CDR3: CASGPGRGAYNEQFF. CDR3 in DNA: TGTGCCAGCGGTCCCGGGCGAGGGGCCTACAATGAGCAGTTCTTC.

Comment on this clonotype: The CDR3 does not close with the conserved phenylalanine or tryptophan, likely indicating a read error. CDR3 loop: CASSQPSDSYVQYI. Written as DNA, the CDR3 is TGTGCCAGCAGCCAACCGTCGGACAGTTACGTGCAGTACATC. The rearrangement uses TRBV5-6 and TRBJ2-7, with a weak D call TRBD1 (6 bases). CDR3 length: 14 residues. Per germline, CDR1 SGHDT and CDR2 YYEEEE.

This clonotype showed up many times. CDR3 protein: CASSNRDRAHQPQHF. CDR3 nucleotide sequence: TGTGCCAGCAGTAACCGGGACAGGGCGCATCAGCCCCAGCATTTT. The chain recombines TRBV28 with TRBJ1-5, with 9 bases that match TRBD1. V lost 5 bases, J lost 5 bases, and 7 bases stayed unmatched. The CDR3 is 15 amino acids. Germline CDR1 MDHEN, CDR2 SYDVKM.

Ten or more counts support this clonotype. This chain links TRBV9 with TRBJ2-2; 8 bases are shared with TRBD2. The CDR3 extends over 14 amino acids. V lost 4 bases and J lost 7; bases outside the gene matches: 6. CDR1 is SGDLS and CDR2 is YYNGEE in the germline V gene. The CDR3 protein is CASSSRGENGELFF. Written as DNA, the CDR3 is TGTGCCAGCAGCTCGCGGGGGGAAAACGGGGAGCTGTTTTTT.

This clonotype was counted at least ten times. CDR3: CSARVAGGYEQYF. The CDR3 coding sequence is TGCAGTGCTAGAGTGGCGGGAGGCTACGAGCAGTACTTC. The chain is built from TRBV20-1 and TRBJ2-7; 8 bases align to TRBD2. V lost 1 base to trimming and J lost 3 bases; unmatched junction nucleotides: 2. Germline CDR1 is DFQATT and CDR2 is SNEGSKA (reference sequence). This CDR3 has 13 amino acids.

With regard to this clonotype: A much larger clone differs by one base, so this may be a read error. Written as DNA, the CDR3 is TGCGCCAGCAGTTCGACGGAACCCTACGAGCAGTACTTC. Amino acids: CASSSTEPYEQYF. The V gene is TRBV5-1, the J gene TRBJ2-7; D is unclear. This CDR3 has 13 residues. CDR1 is SGHRS, CDR2 YFSETQ, per germline. V was shortened by 5 bases and J by 2 bases, with 11 bases between the two germline ends.

This clonotype was found a few times. The chain combines TRBV5-1 with TRBJ1-4, with 7 bases that match TRBD1. Trimming took 4 bases from V and 4 from J; bases not matched to a gene: 4. This CDR3 is 14 amino acids long. The germline V gene has CDR1 SGHRS and CDR2 YFSETQ. CDR3 sequence reads: CASSQGQINEKLFF. For the CDR3, the DNA is TGCGCCAGCAGCCAGGGACAGATTAATGAAAAACTGTTTTTT.

This clonotype was found many times. This chain uses TRBV7-2 with TRBJ2-7; TRBD1 or TRBD2 may be the D gene (7 bases each). Germline CDR1 reads SGHTA; CDR2 reads FQGNSA. The CDR3 sequence is 14 residues long. The germline V and J ends were trimmed by 5 bases and 2 bases, with 13 bases remaining between them. The CDR3 nucleotides read TGTGCCAGCAGCAGAGGGAGGGGGCCCTACGAGCAGTACTTC. This sequence encodes CASSRGRGPYEQYF.

This clonotype was counted ten times or more. The chain uses TRBV5-1 and TRBJ2-2; D not resolved. The CDR3 has 15 residues. Trimming pared 1 base from V and 0 bases from J, leaving 7 bases between. The V gene's germline CDR1 is SGHRS and CDR2 YFSETQ. The CDR3 is CASSLNYPNTGELFF. CDR3 nucleotides: TGCGCCAGCAGCTTGAACTATCCGAACACCGGGGAGCTGTTTTTT.

The gene calls are TRBV7-2 and TRBJ2-2; the D is unclear. The V gene lost 11 bases and the J gene lost 1 base, with 11 bases spanning the gap. The CDR3 extends over 13 amino acids. The germline V gene has CDR1 SGHTA and CDR2 FQGNSA. CDR3 coding DNA: TGTGCCTGTAGCCGACAGAACACCGGGGAGCTGTTTTTT. Its translation: CACSRQNTGELFF.

This clonotype was picked up many times. The rearrangement uses TRBV15 and TRBJ1-5; the D gene is possibly TRBD1 (5 bases). Germline CDR1 is LNHNV and CDR2 is YYDKDF (reference sequence). The CDR3 runs 15 residues. V lost 3 bases to trimming and J lost 6 bases, with 15 bases between them. The CDR3 DNA sequence: TGTGCCACCAGCAGGTCTCAGGGAGCTAGTCAGCCCCAGCATTTT. Translation: CATSRSQGASQPQHF.

This clonotype was seen at least ten times. The rearrangement joins TRBV28 to TRBJ2-7; D not certain. Germline CDR1 MDHEN, CDR2 SYDVKM. V lost 3 bases, J lost 1 base, and 13 bases lay in between. The CDR3 is made up of 15 amino acids. CDR3 DNA: TGTGCCAGCAGTTTCCGGCAGCGATGGTCCTACGAGCAGTACTTC. Its protein product is CASSFRQRWSYEQYF.

The V gene is TRBV2, the J gene TRBJ1-1; D unresolved. With 6 bases removed from V and 6 bases from J, the gap between germline ends came to 14 bases. The CDR3 runs to 13 residues. CDR1 is SNHLY and CDR2 is FYNNEI in the germline V gene. CDR3 DNA: TGTGCCAGCAGCGTGGCCCAGTACGCTGAAGCTTTCTTT. This translates into CASSVAQYAEAFF.

By sample share, this clonotype is medium-sized. The rearrangement uses TRBV20-1 and TRBJ2-2; D possibly corresponds to TRBD2 (6 bases). The CDR3 is 16 residues long. Trimming removed 0 bases from V and 8 bases from J, with 19 bases in between. Per the germline V gene, CDR1 is DFQATT and CDR2 is SNEGSKA (reference sequence). CDR3 protein: CSARDQQVGGSGELFF. The CDR3 DNA is TGCAGTGCTAGAGATCAACAGGTTGGAGGGTCGGGGGAGCTGTTTTTT.

This clonotype was detected many times. This CDR3 reads CASREPTGTGTETQYF. CDR3 in DNA: TGTGCCAGCAGAGAACCGACCGGGACAGGGACGGAGACCCAGTACTTC. The chain uses TRBV6-5 and TRBJ2-5; 9 nucleotides match TRBD1. Germline V gives CDR1 MNHEY, CDR2 SVGAGI. After removal of 6 bases from V and 5 bases from J, the junction contained 13 bases not matched to a gene. CDR3 size: 16 residues.

In this sample, this clonotype turned up many times. The V gene is TRBV3-1, the J gene TRBJ2-5, with unresolved D. Trimming took off 1 base at V and 2 bases at J, with 14 bases between the two ends. The CDR3 consists of 16 residues. CDR1 and CDR2 (germline): LGHDT, YNNKEL (reference sequence). CDR3 DNA: TGTGCCAGCAGCCAAGTAGGAATCCCAGCACAAGAGACCCAGTACTTC. Its translation is CASSQVGIPAQETQYF.

At least ten counts were recorded for this clonotype. V is TRBV2 and J is TRBJ1-1; D is undetermined. The germline gives CDR1 SNHLY, CDR2 FYNNEI. The CDR3 covers 11 residues. The germline V and J ends were trimmed by 7 bases and 8 bases, with 11 bases remaining between them. The CDR3 is CASTFGREAFF. CDR3 in DNA: TGTGCCAGCACTTTTGGACGGGAAGCTTTCTTT.

This clonotype was observed at least ten times. The chain employs TRBV20-1 and TRBJ2-5; TRBD2 matches at 13 bases. This CDR3 contains 16 residues. The V gene end was trimmed by 4 bases and the J gene end by 1 base; junction bases not matched to a gene: 6. Germline assignment: CDR1 DFQATT and CDR2 SNEGSKA (reference sequence). In DNA form, the CDR3 reads TGCAGTGCTAATGGCGGGACTAGCGGGACCCAAGAGACCCAGTACTTC. It specifies CSANGGTSGTQETQYF.

This clonotype was found many times. The chain joins TRBV28 to TRBJ2-1; no clear D. The CDR3 runs to 19 residues. V shed 1 base and J shed 1 base, with 20 bases lying between them. Germline CDR1 is MDHEN and CDR2 is SYDVKM. This CDR3 is CASSLFRIVRDQSYNEQFF. The DNA for the CDR3 is TGTGCCAGCAGTTTATTCCGGATCGTGAGAGACCAATCCTACAATGAGCAGTTCTTC.

This clonotype was detected ten times or more. This rearrangement joins TRBV29-1 to TRBJ2-1; 8 bases fit TRBD1. The germline V gene encodes CDR1 SQVTM and CDR2 ANQGSEA. This CDR3 has 14 amino acids. V lost 4 bases to trimming and J lost 7 bases; unmatched junction nucleotides: 9. Written as DNA, the CDR3 is TGCAGCGTTGCGGCCCAGGGGGCTTATAATGAGCAGTTCTTC. Amino acids: CSVAAQGAYNEQFF.

The genes are TRBV5-1 and TRBJ2-1; TRBD2 is a possible D gene (6 bases). This CDR3 has 14 residues. Germline lookup yields CDR1 SGHRS and CDR2 YFSETQ. Trimming removed 4 bases at V and 0 bases at J, with 8 bases between. This CDR3 reads CASSVAASYNEQFF. In nucleotides, the CDR3 is TGCGCCAGCAGCGTAGCGGCCTCCTACAATGAGCAGTTCTTC.

Remarks on this clonotype: Being one base from a much bigger clone, this may be a read error. The chain links TRBV6-5 to TRBJ2-7; D is perhaps TRBD1 (5 bases). This CDR3 spans 17 amino acids. Deletions cut 6 bases from V and 2 bases from J, with 23 bases between. Germline lookup yields CDR1 MNHEY and CDR2 SVGAGI. The chain's CDR3 is CASSPGLALLKAYEQYF. The CDR3 bases are TGTGCCAGCAGCCCAGGGTTAGCCCTCTTGAAGGCCTACGAGCAGTACTTC.

At least ten counts were recorded for this clonotype. V gene TRBV20-1 combines with J gene TRBJ1-6; 9 bases are shared with TRBD1. The CDR3 covers 15 residues. Germline loops: CDR1 DFQATT, CDR2 SNEGSKA (reference sequence). The V segment lost 0 bases and the J segment 9 bases; nucleotides outside the gene matches: 6. The CDR3 sequence is CSARESDRGTSPLHF. Here the CDR3 DNA reads TGCAGTGCTAGAGAATCGGACAGGGGCACTTCACCCCTCCACTTT.

This clonotype was counted many times. The chain links TRBV2 to TRBJ2-1; 7 bases are a match to TRBD1. This CDR3 comprises 15 residues. V was clipped by 3 bases and J by 7 bases; unmatched bases: 9. Germline V gene sequence: CDR1 SNHLY, CDR2 FYNNEI. CDR3 DNA: TGTGCCAGCAGTGATGGACAGGCCTTACTTAATGAGCAGTTCTTC. Its translation is CASSDGQALLNEQFF.

This clonotype was seen ten or more times. The chain has TRBV5-1 and TRBJ2-3; 10 nucleotides line up with TRBD1. V trimming: 6 bases; J trimming: 2 bases; junction bases outside the gene matches: 6. Germline V lookup: CDR1 SGHRS, CDR2 YFSETQ. The CDR3 spans 15 residues. CDR3 loop: CASIPGQGNTDTQYF. The CDR3 DNA follows: TGCGCCAGCATTCCGGGACAGGGGAACACAGATACGCAGTATTTT.

Many counts were recorded for this clonotype. The chain is built from TRBV20-1 and TRBJ2-3, with D perhaps given as TRBD1 or TRBD2 (7 bases each). Trimming left V 5 bases short and J 4 bases short, with 13 bases between. CDR1 is DFQATT and CDR2 is SNEGSKA in the germline V gene (reference sequence). The CDR3 is made up of 13 amino acids. CDR3 amino acids: CSALRGGSDTQYF. DNA of the CDR3: TGCAGTGCTCTCAGGGGGGGGTCAGATACGCAGTATTTT.

This clonotype appeared many times. The gene calls are TRBV29-1 and TRBJ2-2; D is perhaps TRBD1 or TRBD2 (5 bases each). Germline CDR1 SQVTM, CDR2 ANQGSEA. The germline V and J ends were trimmed by 0 bases and 0 bases, with 11 bases remaining between them. CDR3 length equals 16 residues. The CDR3 nucleotides are TGCAGCGTTGAAGATCGGGGCAGCACGAACACCGGGGAGCTGTTTTTT. It translates to CSVEDRGSTNTGELFF.